Following are 32 T cell receptor beta chains from one sample sequenced in a study of T cells in Graves' hyperthyroidism and ophthalmopathy. TCR beta CDR3 region amplification was performed from RNA transcripts. HTBI primers were the set used in a first-round RT-PCR of the TCR CDR3. A single record per CDR3 protein comes from TCRdb applying MiXCR to the multiplex PCR reads. Among about 700,000 distinct CDR3 sequences listed, 45% were seen once. The sequenced sample consisted of peripheral blood or thyroid tissue (not recorded which). These receptors all come from an adult man with Graves' disease, either hyperthyroidism or ophthalmopathy (not recorded which).

This rearrangement joins TRBV7-9 to TRBJ2-7; 8 bases map to TRBD1. Looked up from germline, CDR1 is SEHNR and CDR2 is FQNEAQ (reference sequence). The CDR3 spans 15 residues. V lost 9 bases, J lost 6 bases, and 16 bases stayed unmatched. CDR3 nucleotides: TGTGCCAGTAAGCCCCCCGGACAGGGAGCCTCCGAGCAGTACTTC. Translated, it gives CASKPPGQGASEQYF.

The V call is TRBV19, the J call TRBJ1-3, with D unresolved. The germline V and J ends were trimmed by 3 bases and 2 bases, with 8 bases remaining between them. Germline lookup yields CDR1 LNHDA and CDR2 SQIVND (reference sequence). The CDR3 is made up of 14 amino acids. CDR3: CASSIRVPGNTIYF. In DNA form, the CDR3 reads TGTGCCAGTAGTATTAGGGTTCCTGGAAACACCATATATTTT.

The J gene is TRBJ1-1, the V gene TRBV29-1, with D possibly being TRBD1 (6 bases). V was shortened by 8 bases and J by 4 bases, with 14 bases between the two germline ends. The CDR3 is 12 amino acids. The V gene's germline CDR1 is SQVTM and CDR2 ANQGSEA. CDR3 coding DNA: TGCAGCTTAGAGGGGGGGACCACTGAAGCTTTCTTT. Encoded protein: CSLEGGTTEAFF.

In this sample, this clonotype turned up once. The chain uses TRBV18 and TRBJ2-5; TRBD1 matches 8 bases. Unmatched junction bases numbered 10, after V lost 2 bases and J lost 5 bases. The CDR3 extends over 16 amino acids. From germline, CDR1 is KGHSH and CDR2 LQKENI. CDR3 protein: CASSPTGTGTRETQYF. The CDR3 region has the DNA TGTGCCAGCTCACCAACCGGGACAGGTACCCGCGAGACCCAGTACTTC.

This clonotype was detected ten times or more. The chain employs TRBV25-1 and TRBJ1-2; TRBD1 matches 7 bases. Germline-derived CDR1 and CDR2 are MGHDK and SYGVNS. The CDR3 loop spans 15 amino acids. Trimming took 2 bases from V and 4 from J; bases not matched to a gene: 7. The CDR3 DNA is TGTGCCAGCAGTGAAGAGGGGACAGCAGTCTATGGCTACACCTTC. This gives the protein CASSEEGTAVYGYTF.

The chain uses TRBV7-9 and TRBJ2-5; D is ambiguous. V lost 6 bases and J lost 7, with 12 bases in between. Germline CDR1 reads SEHNR; CDR2 reads FQNEAQ (reference sequence). CDR3 length: 12 amino acids. The CDR3 sequence: CASSLPQMTQYF. The CDR3, as DNA: TGTGCCAGCAGTTTACCCCAGATGACCCAGTACTTC.

This clonotype was observed a handful of times. V usage is TRBV19 and J usage is TRBJ1-2, with a weak D call TRBD1 (5 bases). This CDR3 spans 13 amino acids. V gave up 7 bases and J gave up 4 bases, with 13 bases separating them. CDR1 is LNHDA, CDR2 SQIVND, per germline (reference sequence). CDR3 nucleotide sequence: TGTGCCAGTAACCAGGGACTCCGCTATGGCTACACCTTC. This encodes CASNQGLRYGYTF.

In its sample, this clonotype was seen once. A read error may be the cause here, since a much bigger clone is one base away. The conserved final phenylalanine or tryptophan is absent from the CDR3, which likely points to a read error. This rearrangement joins TRBV10-3 to TRBJ1-1; D is uncertain. Germline assignment: CDR1 ENHRY and CDR2 SYGVKD. CDR3 length: 15 amino acids. Trimming cost V 0 bases and J 1 base, with 9 bases left between them. The CDR3: CAISESEGGNTEAFV. The DNA of the CDR3 is TGTGCCATCAGTGAGTCGGAAGGAGGGAACACTGAAGCTTTCGTT.

In the case of this clonotype: A much larger clone lies one base from this, so it may be a read error. CDR3 bases: TGTGCCACCAGCCCCCGTGGGGGGTTCTACTACGAGCAGTACTTC. This gives the protein CATSPRGGFYYEQYF. This chain joins TRBV15 and TRBJ2-7, with a tentative D call TRBD2 (6 bases). The V and J ends lost 5 bases and 3 bases respectively, with 17 bases between them. This CDR3 has 15 amino acids. Germline V lookup: CDR1 LNHNV, CDR2 YYDKDF (reference sequence).

The chain carries TRBV9 and TRBJ1-1; possibly TRBD1 for D (5 bases). This CDR3 is built from 15 residues. The V gene lost 3 bases and the J gene lost 4 bases, with 16 bases spanning the gap. CDR1 and CDR2 (germline): SGDLS, YYNGEE. As DNA, the CDR3 is TGTGCCAGCAGCGATAGTGGGGGATGGGGCACTGAAGCTTTCTTT. Its protein is CASSDSGGWGTEAFF.

Many counts were recorded for this clonotype. The V and J genes are TRBV10-3 and TRBJ1-1, with D hard to call. The CDR3 totals 13 residues. V lost 4 bases and J lost 2, with 8 bases in between. Germline CDR1 is ENHRY and CDR2 is SYGVKD. This CDR3 reads CAISGRENTEAFF. The CDR3 DNA reads TGTGCCATCAGTGGACGGGAAAACACTGAAGCTTTCTTT.

The chain is built from TRBV6-7 and TRBJ2-7; D perhaps matches TRBD2 (6 bases). TRBV6-7 is treated as an ORF (open reading frame) with a function not yet certain. Trimming stripped 2 bases from V and 10 bases from J, with 18 bases between. The CDR3 spans 14 residues. CDR3 residues: CASSYNGGSINQYF. The CDR3 region has the DNA TGTGCCAGCAGTTACAACGGGGGTTCGATTAACCAGTACTTC.

The chain joins TRBV20-1 to TRBJ2-7, with 9 nucleotides matching TRBD2. J lost 4 bases, V lost 5 bases, and 9 bases had no gene match. Per the germline V gene, CDR1 is DFQATT and CDR2 is SNEGSKA (reference sequence). This CDR3 contains 14 residues. The CDR3 reads CSAQPTSGQYEQYF. CDR3 coding DNA: TGCAGTGCTCAACCGACTAGCGGCCAGTACGAGCAGTACTTC.

V is TRBV12-3 or TRBV12-4 and J is TRBJ1-1; D may be TRBD1 (5 bases). The germline V and J ends were trimmed by 2 bases and 4 bases, with 14 bases remaining between them. CDR3 length equals 15 residues. The CDR3 loop reads CASSLFTGGTTEAFF. In nucleotides, the CDR3 is TGTGCCAGCAGTTTATTTACAGGAGGGACCACTGAAGCTTTCTTT.

This clonotype was counted many times. The V gene is TRBV15, the J gene TRBJ2-5; D gene uncertain. This CDR3 is built from 15 residues. The ends were cut back, 1 base at V and 3 bases at J, with 12 bases in the middle. The germline gives CDR1 LNHNV, CDR2 YYDKDF (reference sequence). The CDR3: CATSRVGRAEETQYF. CDR3 nucleotide sequence: TGTGCCACCAGCAGAGTAGGTAGGGCAGAAGAGACCCAGTACTTC. Full variable domain (rest looked up from reference TRBV15 and TRBJ2-5): DAMVIQNPRYQVTQFGKPVTLSCSQTLNHNVMYWYQQKSSQAPKLLFHYYDKDFNNEADTPDNFQSRRPNTSFCFLDIRSPGLGDTAMYLCATSRVGRAEETQYFGPGTRLLVL.

This clonotype has more than one count but fewer than ten. This chain links TRBV7-2 with TRBJ1-4; a possible D gene is TRBD1 (5 bases). The V and J ends lost 5 bases and 0 bases respectively, with 16 bases between them. The length of the CDR3 is 17 residues. The germline V gene has CDR1 SGHTA and CDR2 FQGNSA. As DNA, the CDR3 is TGTGCCAGCAGCCCCCGCGGGGGACGCGCAACTAATGAAAAACTGTTTTTT. Its translation: CASSPRGGRATNEKLFF.

This clonotype was counted only a few times. CDR3 DNA sequence: TGTGCCAGCAGAGGGAGGGGTACCGGGACCCAGCATTTT. Translating it yields CASRGRGTGTQHF. The V call is TRBV9, the J call TRBJ1-5, with D possibly being TRBD1 (5 bases). The V gene's germline CDR1 is SGDLS and CDR2 YYNGEE. The CDR3 is 13 residues long. V gave up 5 bases and J gave up 11 bases, with 17 bases separating them.

The CDR3 here is CASSPGRGVRTEAFF. CDR3 nucleotides: TGTGCCAGCAGCCCAGGACGGGGAGTGAGGACTGAAGCTTTCTTT. The rearrangement uses TRBV12-3 or TRBV12-4 and TRBJ1-1; D is uncertain. CDR3 size: 15 residues. Trimming removed 6 bases from V and 5 bases from J, with 19 bases in between.

The V gene is TRBV2, the J gene TRBJ1-6; D is unresolved. The germline V gene encodes CDR1 SNHLY and CDR2 FYNNEI. This CDR3 region has 15 residues. The V end was cut by 11 bases, the J end by 5 bases, with 19 bases between. CDR3 in amino acids: CAWSVRARDNSPLHF. DNA of the CDR3: TGTGCCTGGAGTGTACGGGCGCGGGATAATTCACCCCTCCACTTT.

This clonotype was observed a few times. The chain carries TRBV2 and TRBJ2-7; TRBD1 agrees at 10 bases. V was pared by 5 bases and J by 7 bases, with 14 bases of the junction left unmatched. Germline CDR1 reads SNHLY; CDR2 reads FYNNEI. The CDR3 has 16 residues. The CDR3 spells CASSPPVTGGSKEQYF. Here the CDR3 DNA reads TGTGCCAGCAGTCCCCCTGTGACAGGGGGCTCGAAGGAGCAGTACTTC.

This clonotype was picked up many times. The chain employs TRBV2 and TRBJ1-4; D not resolved. V was trimmed by 3 bases and J by 0 bases, leaving 8 bases between them. The germline gives CDR1 SNHLY, CDR2 FYNNEI. The CDR3 consists of 15 residues. The CDR3 is CASSDGGATNEKLFF. CDR3 coding DNA: TGTGCCAGCAGTGACGGTGGTGCAACTAATGAAAAACTGTTTTTT.

This clonotype appeared a few times. The V gene is TRBV2, the J gene TRBJ1-2; weak D call: TRBD1 (6 bases). Trimming removed 6 bases from V and 10 bases from J, with 24 bases in between. The CDR3 runs 15 residues. CDR1 is SNHLY, CDR2 FYNNEI, per germline. The CDR3 sequence is CASSGRVGGAEFYTF. The CDR3 DNA is TGTGCCAGCAGCGGCCGGGTGGGGGGCGCCGAGTTCTACACCTTC.

This rearrangement joins TRBV11-2 to TRBJ1-6; tentatively, D is TRBD1 (5 bases). The V gene's germline CDR1 is SGHAT and CDR2 FQNNGV. This CDR3 is 13 amino acids long. Trimming stripped 3 bases from V and 7 bases from J, with 7 bases between. The CDR3 reads CASSFPGNSPLHF. CDR3 DNA: TGTGCCAGCAGCTTTCCAGGGAATTCACCCCTCCACTTT.

The table lists this clonotype with a few counts. The chain joins TRBV7-9 to TRBJ1-6; maybe TRBD1 (6 bases). The CDR3 extends over 15 amino acids. In germline, CDR1 is SEHNR, CDR2 FQNEAQ (reference sequence). The ends were cut back, 5 bases at V and 9 bases at J, with 17 bases in the middle. CDR3 sequence (DNA): TGTGCCAGCAGCCCCGGACCAGGGGAACGTTCACCCCTCCACTTT. It translates to CASSPGPGERSPLHF.

This clonotype appeared many times. The rearrangement joins TRBV29-1 to TRBJ1-1; 9 nucleotides align to TRBD1. Germline V gene data show CDR1 as SQVTM and CDR2 as ANQGSEA. The V segment lost 8 bases and the J segment 5 bases; nucleotides outside the gene matches: 9. The CDR3 extends over 13 amino acids. CDR3 amino acids: CSPWTGDETEAFF. Written as DNA, the CDR3 is TGCAGCCCCTGGACAGGGGATGAGACTGAAGCTTTCTTT.

This sequence joins TRBV5-1 and TRBJ1-1; 8 bases align to TRBD1. The trim removed 4 bases at V and 4 bases at J, leaving 9 bases unmatched. This CDR3 region has 15 residues. CDR1 SGHRS and CDR2 YFSETQ come from the germline V gene. The CDR3 nucleotides read TGCGCCAGCAGCGTAACAGGGGGGGCGAGCACTGAAGCTTTCTTT. Its translation is CASSVTGGASTEAFF.

V and J are TRBV10-2 and TRBJ1-2; 11 positions match TRBD1. V lost 4 bases to trimming and J lost 5 bases; unmatched junction nucleotides: 6. The CDR3 runs 15 residues. Germline V lookup: CDR1 WSHSY, CDR2 SAAADI. This CDR3 is CASSGTGTGGYGYTF. CDR3 bases: TGCGCCAGCAGTGGGACCGGGACAGGGGGATATGGCTACACCTTC.

The CDR3 here is CASSAAATTSYEQYF. The DNA of the CDR3 is TGTGCCAGCAGCGCCGCGGCCACGACGTCCTACGAGCAGTACTTC. The chain carries TRBV9 and TRBJ2-7; D is uncertain. Germline V gene sequence: CDR1 SGDLS, CDR2 YYNGEE. V shed 3 bases and J shed 1 base, with 14 bases lying between them. The CDR3 sequence is 15 residues long.

This clonotype showed up just a few times. J is TRBJ1-2 and V is TRBV12-5; the D gene is possibly TRBD1 (5 bases). The CDR3 runs to 15 residues. The germline V gene has CDR1 LGHNT and CDR2 FRNRAP. V shed 0 bases and J shed 5 bases, with 13 bases lying between them. CDR3 in DNA: TGTGCTAGTGGTTTGGTACCCACAGGCCTATATGGCTACACCTTC. Encoded protein: CASGLVPTGLYGYTF.

This clonotype was detected many times. The genes are TRBV19 and TRBJ1-5; D is ambiguous. This CDR3 region has 12 residues. Germline CDR1 is LNHDA and CDR2 is SQIVND (reference sequence). V shed 5 bases and J shed 6 bases, with 8 bases lying between them. The DNA of the CDR3 is TGTGCCAGTAGTCGAAGTGCTCAGCCCCAGCATTTT. The encoded protein is CASSRSAQPQHF.

This clonotype was recorded a few times. The chain joins TRBV7-9 to TRBJ1-2; D call uncertain. Germline CDR1 is SEHNR and CDR2 is FQNEAQ (reference sequence). The ends were cut back, 6 bases at V and 4 bases at J, with 15 bases in the middle. The CDR3 has 14 amino acids. The CDR3 DNA sequence: TGTGCCAGCAGTCCCGTTGAGAGGGCCTATGGCTACACCTTC. Residues: CASSPVERAYGYTF.

This clonotype has just a few counts. The chain couples TRBV7-8 to TRBJ1-1; D may be TRBD1 (5 bases). The CDR3 extends over 17 amino acids. From germline, CDR1 is SGHVS and CDR2 FQNEAQ. V lost 5 bases to trimming and J lost 4 bases, with 23 bases between them. The CDR3 loop is CASSPRGGRPGFTEAFF. In DNA form, the CDR3 reads TGTGCCAGCAGCCCCCGGGGGGGGAGGCCGGGATTCACTGAAGCTTTCTTT.